Here is one T cell receptor (beta chain) with its context. Sequencing was performed with immunoSEQ multiplex PCR; in TCRdb, only in-frame clones are kept and a portion is missing. Seen here are around 30,000 clones, 82% observed once, and the top ten hold 15% to 20%. This entry comes from a study of sequential checkpoint blockade in melanoma. Study details: Each arm's sequence ended with maintenance nivolumab.

Noted treatment: randomized to nivolumab then ipilimumab (arm A) or the reverse (arm B). DNA-damaging chemotherapy had not been given to any patient beforehand. The CDR3 extends over 18 amino acids. The junction had 12 bases not matched to a gene; V was cut back by 2 bases and J by 0 bases. CDR1 and CDR2 (germline): GTSNPN, SVGIG (reference sequence). Material: CD8+ T cells sorted from blood (inferred from file names), obtained from a patient given nivolumab and ipilimumab in sequence. This sequence was found in a human donor with melanoma. This sequence joins TRBV30 and TRBJ2-1; 8 nucleotides agree with TRBD2. CDR3 amino acids: CAWSPGGGGWSSYNEQFF. The CDR3 bases are TGTGCCTGGAGTCCCGGGGGGGGAGGGTGGAGCTCCTACAATGAGCAGTTCTTC.